This T cell receptor (beta chain) was captured in a study of blood T cell repertoires in COVID-19. In the study overall: Sites across the United States, Italy and Spain contributed samples from acute and convalescent COVID-19. Sources were T cells, B-cell-depleted T cells, or PBMCs; the material itself was cDNA or gDNA.

The CDR3 covers 15 residues. CDR1 KGHSH and CDR2 LQKENI come from the germline V gene. Trimming pared 0 bases from V and 4 bases from J, leaving 11 bases between. Per the original data handling: Reference gene primer amplification yielded estimated nucleated cell counts. Assay: immunoSEQ multiplex PCR; the TCRdb copy retains only in-frame clones and omits some. V and J calls and clone size are given by that table; D and trimming were obtained from the DNA. The sample yields 150,000 to 170,000 clones, nearly 80% seen once. The clonotype originates from a man older than 75 with acute or convalescent COVID-19. J is TRBJ2-3 and V is TRBV18; D uncertain. The sequenced material came from peripheral blood. In DNA form, the CDR3 reads TGTGCCAGCTCACCACCGGGCAGCACCGCAGATACGCAGTATTTT. It encodes CASSPPGSTADTQYF.